This TCR beta chain was sequenced in a study of memory CD4+ T cells and cytomegalovirus serostatus. Across the study: Of the healthy Belgian adults, roughly ten were CMV seropositive and 20 to 30 seronegative.

The sort gate was single viable CD3+CD4+CD8-CD45RO+ cells for memory CD4+ T cells. Original handling: After removing out-of-frame reads, millions of distinct TCRbeta sequences remained. Assay: immunoSEQ multiplex PCR; the TCRdb copy retains only in-frame clones and omits some. The V and J calls and clone size are taken from that table; D and trimming were inferred from the DNA. In the table there are approximately 46,000 clones, approximately 81% of which are singletons. As regards this clone: Its target is unknown.

Findings of the study overall: CD4+ memory repertoires contained about 40% of the roughly 160 reported CMV TCRbeta sequences.

Germline V lookup: CDR1 SGHNT, CDR2 YYREEE (reference sequence). The CDR3 is 17 amino acids. V was pared by 3 bases and J by 9 bases, with 10 bases of the junction left unmatched. The gene calls are TRBV5-4 and TRBJ2-1, with 15 bases identical to TRBD2. Material: memory CD4+ T cells from blood. This TCR was sampled from an adult in good health and CMV-seropositive. The CDR3 loop is CASSSPRTSGGAGEQFF. As DNA, the CDR3 is TGTGCCAGCAGCTCACCTCGGACTAGCGGGGGGGCGGGTGAGCAGTTCTTC. Full variable domain (missing parts from reference TRBV5-4 and TRBJ2-1): ETGVTQSPTHLIKTRGQQVTLRCSSQSGHNTVSWYQQALGQGPQFIFQYYREEENGRGNFPPRFSGLQFPNYSSELNVNALELDDSALYLCASSSPRTSGGAGEQFFGPGTRLTVL.